This TCR beta chain is from a study of blood T cell repertoires in COVID-19. Study summary: Acute-phase and convalescent COVID-19 samples originated in the United States, Italy and Spain. T cells, B-cell-depleted T cells, or PBMCs supplied cDNA or gDNA.

Trimming pared 4 bases from V and 6 bases from J, leaving 22 bases between. CDR1 and CDR2 from the germline V gene are SGHDT and YYEEEE. The CDR3 is 16 amino acids. Repertoires were generated with immunoSEQ multiplex PCR, while TCRdb's copy carries only in-frame clones and drops some. The table lists under 300,000 clones, more than 85% of them singletons. The chain uses TRBV5-6 and TRBJ1-2; perhaps TRBD1 as D (6 bases). Sequenced material: peripheral blood. The clonotype originates from a woman in her seventies with active or convalescent COVID-19. In nucleotides, the CDR3 is TGTGCCAGCAGCCTACTGTATTCAGGGGCACCCAATGGCTACACCTTC. Protein product: CASSLLYSGAPNGYTF.